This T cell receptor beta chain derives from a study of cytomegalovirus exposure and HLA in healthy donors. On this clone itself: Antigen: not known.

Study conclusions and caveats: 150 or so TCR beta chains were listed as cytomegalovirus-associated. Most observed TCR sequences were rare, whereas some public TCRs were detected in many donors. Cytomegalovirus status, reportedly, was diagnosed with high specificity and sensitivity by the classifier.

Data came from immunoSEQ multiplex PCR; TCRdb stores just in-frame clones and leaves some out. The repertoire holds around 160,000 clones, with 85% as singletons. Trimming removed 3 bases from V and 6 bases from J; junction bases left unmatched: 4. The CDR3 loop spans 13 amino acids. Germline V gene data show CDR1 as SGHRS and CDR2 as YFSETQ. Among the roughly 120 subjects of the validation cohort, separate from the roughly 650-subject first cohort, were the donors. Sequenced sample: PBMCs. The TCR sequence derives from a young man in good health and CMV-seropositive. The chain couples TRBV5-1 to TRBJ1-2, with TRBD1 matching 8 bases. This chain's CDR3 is CASSSTGGDGYTF. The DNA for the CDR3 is TGCGCCAGCAGCTCAACAGGGGGGGATGGCTACACCTTC.